This TCR beta chain was observed in a study of lymphopenia after photon versus proton radiotherapy. Study-level points and caveats: Proton therapy kept repertoires fairly stable, unlike photons, which gained effector/memory cells. Survival link was tested only in deceased patients; proton benefit remains a possibility.

Measured with immunoSEQ multiplex PCR; TCRdb has only the in-frame clones, and not every one. The sample has around 30,000 clones, approximately 92% seen once; the top ten hold 6% to 8.5%. The CDR3 is 13 amino acids. V lost 2 bases and J lost 4, with 6 bases in between. The germline V gene encodes CDR1 KGHSH and CDR2 LQKENI. Comments on this clone: Antigen unknown.

The sequence was collected from a woman aged 70 to 79 with pancreatic cancer. Some clones in this sample may be carry-over from other donors' samples. This specimen was peripheral blood, taken from a patient treated with proton-based radiotherapy. The chain has TRBV18 and TRBJ1-3; D is uncertain. CDR3 bases: TGTGCCAGCTCACCATCGGGCGGAAACACCATATATTTT. It translates to CASSPSGGNTIYF.